One and the same sample provided the 31 T cell receptor beta chains below, sequenced in a study of identical twins. From the 5' RACE reads, TCRdb called clonotypes with MiXCR, one entry per CDR3 protein. The sample contains hundreds of thousands of distinct CDR3 sequences, about 8.9% of which appear only once. A further study also used this sample, focusing on yellow fever vaccine responses in identical twins.

Sequencing input: memory (CD45RO+) T cells sorted from blood. These receptors were collected from a woman aged 18 to 35 in good health.

This clonotype was seen more than once but under ten times. The CDR3 DNA reads as TGTGCCAGCAGACCAGGGACAGGCCCCTACGAGCAGTACTTC. As protein: CASRPGTGPYEQYF. This chain connects TRBV28 to TRBJ2-7; 8 bases map to TRBD1. J was trimmed by 2 bases and V by 6 bases; bases with no gene match: 6. In germline, CDR1 is MDHEN, CDR2 SYDVKM. This CDR3 contains 14 residues. The entire variable domain, with the rest obtained from reference TRBV28 and TRBJ2-7, is as follows: DVKVTQSSRYLVKRTGEKVFLECVQDMDHENMFWYRQDPGLGLRLIYFSYDVKMKEKGDIPEGYSVSREKKERFSLILESASTNQTSMYLCASRPGTGPYEQYFGPGTRLTVT.

The rearrangement joins TRBV5-6 to TRBJ2-7, with 7 bases identical to TRBD1. V dropped 3 bases and J dropped 6; count of bases not matched to a gene: 18. The CDR3 runs 17 residues. Germline V CDR1 and CDR2: SGHDT, YYEEEE. CDR3 nucleotide sequence: TGTGCCAGCAGCTCCGACGCAAAACAGGGGCAAGGTGGCGAGCAGTACGTC. Translation gives CASSSDAKQGQGGEQYV.

This clonotype occurred many times. The chain uses TRBV5-1 and TRBJ2-2; 8 positions match TRBD1. Trimming at V came to 7 bases and at J to 0 bases, leaving 8 bases not matched to a gene. CDR1 SGHRS and CDR2 YFSETQ come from the germline V gene. The length of the CDR3 is 16 residues. CDR3 in amino acids: CASQRTTGANTGELFF. DNA of the CDR3: TGCGCCAGCCAGAGAACGACAGGGGCGAACACCGGGGAGCTGTTTTTT.

The V call is TRBV7-2, the J call TRBJ2-1; D might be TRBD2 (6 bases). Germline V gives CDR1 SGHTA, CDR2 FQGNSA. The V end lost 3 bases, the J end lost 1 base, and 13 bases lay between the germline ends. CDR3 length: 16 residues. The CDR3 reads CASSFLGGRSYNEQFF. CDR3 DNA sequence: TGTGCCAGCAGCTTTCTTGGAGGGAGGTCCTACAATGAGCAGTTCTTC.

This clonotype was counted a few times. The chain uses TRBV18 and TRBJ2-2; D remains ambiguous. The CDR3 loop spans 14 amino acids. V lost 1 base and J lost 0, with 3 bases in between. From germline, CDR1 is KGHSH and CDR2 LQKENI. The CDR3 DNA reads as TGTGCCAGCTCACCACAGACGAACACCGGGGAGCTGTTTTTT. Encoded protein: CASSPQTNTGELFF.

This clonotype showed up many times. The rearrangement joins TRBV5-1 to TRBJ2-7; D is undetermined. The CDR3 loop spans 12 amino acids. Trimming took 4 bases from V and 1 from J, leaving 6 bases between them. Per the germline V gene, CDR1 is SGHRS and CDR2 is YFSETQ. CDR3 amino acids: CASSAVSYEQYF. The CDR3 bases are TGCGCCAGCAGCGCAGTATCCTACGAGCAGTACTTC.

This chain links TRBV6-4 with TRBJ2-1; D is possibly TRBD2 (6 bases). The germline V gene encodes CDR1 MRHNA and CDR2 SNTAGT. The CDR3 loop spans 15 amino acids. Trimming removed 10 bases at V and 8 bases at J, with 24 bases between. CDR3 in amino acids: CATGGVGLEPHEQFF. As DNA, the CDR3 is TGTGCCACCGGGGGAGTTGGGCTGGAGCCCCATGAGCAGTTCTTC.

This clonotype was seen only a few times. The chain combines TRBV2 with TRBJ2-1; TRBD1 aligns across 7 bases. Germline CDR1 is SNHLY and CDR2 is FYNNEI. V was clipped by 4 bases and J by 3 bases; unmatched bases: 3. The CDR3 totals 14 residues. The CDR3 DNA sequence: TGTGCCAGCAGTGGCCCAGGGGGCTACAATGAGCAGTTCTTC. It codes for CASSGPGGYNEQFF.

The sample holds many counts of this clonotype. The chain employs TRBV14 and TRBJ1-4; D is undetermined. Per germline, CDR1 SGHDN and CDR2 FVKESK. Between the trimmed V and J ends, which lost 2 bases and 8 bases, there was a span of 6 bases. This CDR3 contains 12 residues. The CDR3 DNA is TGTGCCAGCAGCCAACTGGGGGAAAAACTGTTTTTT. Its protein product is CASSQLGEKLFF.

This clonotype was seen ten or more times. The chain employs TRBV29-1 and TRBJ2-3; tentatively, D is TRBD2 (5 bases). From germline, CDR1 is SQVTM and CDR2 ANQGSEA. The CDR3 length is 12 residues. Trimming pared 8 bases from V and 2 bases from J, leaving 11 bases between. CDR3 bases: TGCAGCTCCCGAGGGTCCACAGATACGCAGTATTTT. Translated, it gives CSSRGSTDTQYF.

This clonotype was detected ten times or more. V and J are TRBV12-3 or TRBV12-4 and TRBJ2-5; TRBD2 matches at 7 bases. The CDR3 totals 15 residues. The V gene end was trimmed by 6 bases and the J gene end by 2 bases; junction bases not matched to a gene: 9. CDR3 loop: CASSTMGGSQETQYF. The CDR3 DNA sequence: TGTGCCAGCAGCACCATGGGAGGGTCTCAAGAGACCCAGTACTTC.

This clonotype was seen repeatedly, ten times or more. The chain has TRBV20-1 and TRBJ2-1; no clear D gene. Germline V gene sequence: CDR1 DFQATT, CDR2 SNEGSKA (reference sequence). The CDR3 length is 10 residues. The V end was cut by 4 bases, the J end by 5 bases, with 3 bases between. The CDR3 region has the DNA TGCAGTGCTAACAACAATGAGCAGTTCTTC. Its protein product is CSANNNEQFF.

This clonotype was picked up a small number of times. V is TRBV29-1 and J is TRBJ2-5, with TRBD1 matching over 7 bases. With V trimmed by 1 base and J by 2 bases, 4 bases remained unmatched. This CDR3 is built from 14 residues. Germline V gene data show CDR1 as SQVTM and CDR2 as ANQGSEA. The chain's CDR3 is CSVEAPGQQETQYF. For the CDR3, the DNA is TGCAGCGTTGAAGCCCCGGGACAGCAAGAGACCCAGTACTTC.

This clonotype was seen a handful of times. The gene calls are TRBV11-2 and TRBJ2-1; D possibly uses TRBD1 or TRBD2 (5 bases each). Germline CDR1 and CDR2: SGHAT and FQNNGV. Trimming cost V 5 bases and J 2 bases, with 13 bases left between them. The CDR3 is 15 residues long. The CDR3 DNA sequence: TGTGCCAGCAGCACCGGGGCAGGGCCCTACAATGAGCAGTTCTTC. This sequence encodes CASSTGAGPYNEQFF.

This clonotype has ten or more counts. The chain is built from TRBV10-3 and TRBJ2-3; 7 nucleotides agree with TRBD1. The CDR3 consists of 14 residues. V lost 2 bases to trimming and J lost 1 base; unmatched junction nucleotides: 0. CDR1 ENHRY and CDR2 SYGVKD come from the germline V gene. CDR3 DNA: TGTGCCATCAGTGAGGGACAGGGCACAGATACGCAGTATTTT. Protein sequence: CAISEGQGTDTQYF.

Concerning this clonotype itself: A much larger clone lies a single base off, so this may be a read error. The V call is TRBV20-1, the J call TRBJ2-1; no clear D. Germline loops: CDR1 DFQATT, CDR2 SNEGSKA (reference sequence). CDR3 length equals 14 residues. The CDR3 sequence is CCASSERHYNEQFF. The CDR3 DNA is TGCTGTGCCTCGAGCGAACGCCATTACAATGAGCAGTTCTTC.

This clonotype has at least ten counts. The genes are TRBV28 and TRBJ1-2; no clear D gene. The CDR3 has 12 amino acids. The germline gives CDR1 MDHEN, CDR2 SYDVKM. Between the trimmed V and J ends, which lost 5 bases and 5 bases, there was a span of 9 bases. The CDR3 here is CASSVVTYGYTF. For the CDR3, the DNA is TGTGCCAGCAGTGTAGTTACTTATGGCTACACCTTC.

The chain joins TRBV12-3 or TRBV12-4 to TRBJ2-5; possible D gene TRBD2, 6 bases. V shed 4 bases and J shed 0 bases, with 12 bases lying between them. This CDR3 comprises 15 residues. The CDR3 sequence: CASSSQEGNQETQYF. The CDR3 nucleotides read TGTGCCAGCAGTTCTCAGGAGGGCAACCAAGAGACCCAGTACTTC.

This clonotype has just a few counts. The rearrangement uses TRBV28 and TRBJ1-1; D unclear. Germline CDR1 is MDHEN and CDR2 is SYDVKM. The length of the CDR3 is 14 residues. Trimming removed 5 bases at V and 5 bases at J, with 15 bases between. The CDR3 reads CASSDQVTATEAFF. The CDR3 coding sequence is TGTGCCAGCAGTGATCAGGTAACGGCGACTGAAGCTTTCTTT.

V usage is TRBV20-1 and J usage is TRBJ1-5, with TRBD1 matching 7 bases. The CDR3 contains 13 residues. The germline CDR1 and CDR2 sequences are DFQATT and SNEGSKA (reference sequence). V shed 8 bases and J 4 bases; nucleotides not matched to a gene: 8. CDR3 coding DNA: TGCAGTACAAGACAGGGAGAGAATCAGCCCCAGCATTTT. It is translated as CSTRQGENQPQHF.

V and J are TRBV20-1 and TRBJ2-4; D is unresolved. The CDR3 has 12 amino acids. From germline, CDR1 is DFQATT and CDR2 SNEGSKA (reference sequence). V was trimmed by 3 bases and J by 9 bases, leaving 12 bases between them. CDR3 in amino acids: CSASRESGIQYF. The CDR3 DNA reads as TGCAGTGCTAGTAGGGAAAGTGGCATTCAGTACTTC.

The chain employs TRBV2 and TRBJ1-2, with TRBD1 matching over 7 bases. Germline CDR1 is SNHLY and CDR2 is FYNNEI. The CDR3 covers 13 residues. The trim removed 8 bases at V and 4 bases at J, leaving 7 bases unmatched. CDR3 sequence: CASPRTGGYGYTF. The CDR3 bases are TGTGCCAGCCCAAGGACAGGAGGCTATGGCTACACCTTC. The complete variable domain, with remaining parts taken from reference TRBV2 and TRBJ1-2, reads EPEVTQTPSHQVTQMGQEVILRCVPISNHLYFYWYRQILGQKVEFLVSFYNNEISEKSEIFDDQFSVERPDGSNFTLKIRSTKLEDSAMYFCASPRTGGYGYTFGSGTRLTVV.

This clonotype showed up many times. This chain links TRBV4-2 with TRBJ2-7, with TRBD1 matching 7 bases. CDR1 and CDR2 (germline): LGHNA, YNFKEQ. The CDR3 has 15 residues. With 1 base clipped from V and 3 bases from J, the junction kept 6 bases outside the gene matches. In DNA, the CDR3 is TGTGCCAGCAGCCAAGTTGGGCACAGGGGCTACGAGCAGTACTTC. This translates into CASSQVGHRGYEQYF.

This clonotype occurred many times. This chain connects TRBV20-1 to TRBJ2-3, with D unresolved. The CDR3 consists of 11 residues. V dropped 8 bases and J dropped 7 bases, with 13 bases sitting between them. Germline V gene sequence: CDR1 DFQATT, CDR2 SNEGSKA (reference sequence). Here the CDR3 reads CSPKDGYTQYF. CDR3 bases: TGCAGTCCTAAAGACGGATATACGCAGTATTTT.

The chain has TRBV2 and TRBJ1-5; tentative D call: TRBD1 (5 bases). Trimming stripped 3 bases from V and 4 bases from J, with 10 bases between. This CDR3 has 14 amino acids. Germline CDR1 reads SNHLY; CDR2 reads FYNNEI. The CDR3 region is CASSETARNQPQHF. In DNA form, the CDR3 reads TGTGCCAGCAGTGAGACAGCTCGAAATCAGCCCCAGCATTTT.

This clonotype has more than one count but fewer than ten. The V gene is TRBV7-2, the J gene TRBJ1-1; D is unresolved. Trimming removed 1 base from V and 6 bases from J, with 12 bases in between. The length of the CDR3 is 14 residues. Germline CDR1 is SGHTA and CDR2 is FQGNSA. CDR3 coding DNA: TGTGCCAGCAGCTTAGAGTTAAGGCAAGCTGAAGCTTTCTTT. Amino acid sequence: CASSLELRQAEAFF.

The chain is built from TRBV28 and TRBJ1-2; D gene ambiguous. The V gene lost 4 bases and the J gene lost 1 base, with 16 bases spanning the gap. Germline CDR1 reads MDHEN; CDR2 reads SYDVKM. CDR3 length equals 16 residues. CDR3 amino acids: CASSSPASISNYGYTF. CDR3 nucleotides: TGTGCCAGCAGTTCCCCCGCCAGCATAAGTAACTATGGCTACACCTTC.

The chain joins TRBV20-1 to TRBJ2-5; 8 bases are a match to TRBD2. The V gene end was trimmed by 6 bases and the J gene end by 4 bases; junction bases not matched to a gene: 7. Germline CDR1 is DFQATT and CDR2 is SNEGSKA (reference sequence). CDR3 length equals 13 residues. The CDR3 DNA sequence: TGCAGTGCCACCAGCGGGGGTGGAGAGACCCAGTACTTC. Translating gives CSATSGGGETQYF.

This clonotype was counted many times. This chain connects TRBV6-1 to TRBJ1-5; TRBD1 matches 10 bases. Losses at the gene ends were 10 bases for V and 3 bases for J; bases not matched to a gene: 3. Germline V CDR1 and CDR2: MNHNS, SASEGT. The CDR3 is 13 amino acids. In DNA form, the CDR3 reads TGTGCCACCGGGACAGGGGACAATCAGCCCCAGCATTTT. Its protein is CATGTGDNQPQHF.

This clonotype was counted a few times. The V gene is TRBV5-6, the J gene TRBJ1-1; 7 nucleotides align to TRBD1. CDR1 is SGHDT, CDR2 YYEEEE, per germline. CDR3 length: 16 residues. The J segment lost 0 bases and the V segment lost 4 bases, leaving 9 bases of the junction unmatched. The CDR3 sequence is CASSPGGTVLNTEAFF. The DNA for the CDR3 is TGTGCCAGCAGCCCGGGGGGGACAGTCTTGAACACTGAAGCTTTCTTT.

J is TRBJ2-7 and V is TRBV20-1; D is perhaps TRBD2 (5 bases). CDR1 is DFQATT, CDR2 SNEGSKA, per germline (reference sequence). The germline V and J ends were trimmed by 3 bases and 3 bases, with 9 bases remaining between them. This CDR3 comprises 12 residues. The CDR3 nucleotides are TGCAGTGCTAGCGGGGAAAACTACGAGCAGTACTTC. Protein: CSASGENYEQYF.